The T cell receptor beta chain under discussion was sequenced for a study of blood T cells in healthy people across ages. Study-wide findings and caveats: Estimates of diversity drawn from one million T cells were considered underestimates.

With regard to this clonotype: Its specificity is unknown.

V lost 5 bases, J lost 11 bases, and 15 bases lay in between. Germline CDR1 SQVTM, CDR2 ANQGSEA. The CDR3 covers 11 residues. With a J-beta primer mix and a sample-barcoded 5' primer, a second PCR ran about 7 to 11 cycles. A template-switch adaptor that had 12 random nucleotides put a tag on each cDNA molecule. TCRdb reanalysed the 5' RACE reads using MiXCR and keeps one entry per CDR3 protein. The data hold 1.4 million to 1.5 million distinct CDR3 sequences, with about 43% observed a single time. The J gene is TRBJ1-1, the V gene TRBV29-1; D not resolved. Specimen: blood. This TCR was sampled from a woman aged 18-29 years in good health. The CDR3 sequence is CSVRTGGRAFF. Written as DNA, the CDR3 is TGCAGCGTTAGGACGGGCGGGCGGGCTTTCTTT. Supplemented by reference TRBV29-1 and TRBJ1-1, the full variable domain reads SAVISQKPSRDICQRGTSLTIQCQVDSQVTMMFWYRQQPGQSLTLIATANQGSEATYESGFVIDKFPISRPNLTFSTLTVSNMSPEDSSIYLCSVRTGGRAFFGQGTRLTVV.